Presented here are 4 T cell receptor beta chains from one specimen sequenced in a study of PD-1 blockade in classical Hodgkin lymphoma. Every patient was affected by relapse after autologous stem cell transplantation, while exposure to brentuximab vedotin was not uniform. Repertoires were generated with immunoSEQ multiplex PCR, while TCRdb's copy carries only in-frame clones and drops some. The data contain around 58,000 clones, around nine tenths of them singletons. The sequences come from peripheral blood mononuclear cells (PBMCs), collected at baseline. The receptors were gathered from a human donor with classical Hodgkin lymphoma.

The gene calls are TRBV6-1 and TRBJ2-1, with 10 nucleotides matching TRBD2. The germline CDR1 and CDR2 sequences are MNHNS and SASEGT. J gave up 0 bases and V 2 bases, and 16 bases lay outside the gene matches. This CDR3 contains 21 residues. CDR3 bases: TGTGCCAGCAGTGAACTTGGGGGGAGCGGGGGGGCCCAAAGCTCCTACAATGAGCAGTTCTTC. The encoded protein is CASSELGGSGGAQSSYNEQFF.

This clone was recorded only once. This sequence joins TRBV5-3 and TRBJ2-1; 14 bases fit TRBD2. TRBV5-3 is designated an ORF whose function remains uncertain. The CDR3 covers 15 residues. Losses at the gene ends were 3 bases for V and 8 bases for J; bases not matched to a gene: 4. The CDR3 DNA reads as TGTGCCAGAAGCTCCCTGACTAGCGGGAGGGATGAGCAGTTCTTC. Translating gives CARSSLTSGRDEQFF.

The genes are TRBV28 and TRBJ1-1; D may be TRBD1 (6 bases). The CDR3 runs 11 residues. Germline values: CDR1 MDHEN, CDR2 SYDVKM. V shed 5 bases and J shed 11 bases, with 12 bases lying between them. CDR3 amino acids: CASSRTQGAFF. The DNA of the CDR3 is TGTGCCAGCAGTCGGACCCAGGGGGCTTTCTTT.

V is TRBV6-5 and J is TRBJ2-7; 10 nucleotides line up with TRBD1. Germline-derived CDR1 and CDR2 are MNHEY and SVGAGI. This CDR3 is 15 amino acids long. Trimming at V came to 5 bases and at J to 0 bases, leaving 4 bases not matched to a gene. The CDR3 bases are TGTGCCAGCAGTAAGGACAGGGGGGACTCCTACGAGCAGTACTTC. This sequence encodes CASSKDRGDSYEQYF.